Sequencing of this T cell receptor beta chain was carried out in a study of T-cell reconstitution after alpha-beta-depleted transplantation in children. Study findings and constraints: T-cell counts and diversity at one year post-transplant came mainly from newly produced T cells. Reportedly, alpha-beta T cells present about two months post-transplant originated from several hundred expanded clones of graft origin.

Looked up from germline, CDR1 is MDHEN and CDR2 is SYDVKM. Trimming stripped 6 bases from V and 0 bases from J, with 17 bases between. The CDR3 totals 16 residues. Points on this clonotype: The target antigen is unknown.

Unique molecular identifiers were used in preparing the TCRbeta library. Each CDR3 protein is one row after TCRdb ran MiXCR on the PCR reads. The sample records 250,000 to 300,000 distinct CDR3 sequences, 6% to 10% being singletons. The genes are TRBV28 and TRBJ1-1, with D maybe TRBD1 (6 bases). The sequence derives from a female patient aged 2 to 10 who had a stem cell transplant for Fanconi anemia, so the T cells may come from the graft donor. Here the sequenced sample was peripheral blood, taken 360 days after TCRalphabeta/CD19-depleted stem cell transplant. The CDR3 spells CASRGVQGEMNTEAFF. The CDR3 region has the DNA TGTGCCAGCAGAGGGGTACAGGGTGAGATGAACACTGAAGCTTTCTTT.